These T cell receptor beta chains were read from a single sample in a study of blood T cell repertoires in COVID-19. The assay was immunoSEQ multiplex PCR, and TCRdb's table has in-frame clones only and misses some. There are over 250,000 clones in the sample; approximately 87% occur only once, and over 2% lies in the top ten. Specimen: peripheral blood. All receptors derive from a woman between 45 and 60 years old with acute or convalescent COVID-19. CDR3s include the opening cysteine and the closing phenylalanine or tryptophan. D genes are given only for firm matches. Size is stated for part of the rows, as once, few or many counts, or as a class when the clone is expanded.

d_call: TRBD1
clone_size: .
j_call: TRBJ2-1
v_call: TRBV6-1
cdr3_aa: CASSDFRTGSNEQFF
cdr3_nt: TGTGCCAGCAGTGATTTTCGGACAGGGAGCAATGAGCAGTTCTTC

d_call: .
clone_size: once
j_call: TRBJ1-4
v_call: TRBV9
cdr3_aa: CASSGPGGAGEKLFF
cdr3_nt: TGTGCCAGCAGCGGACCCGGAGGGGCGGGTGAAAAACTGTTTTTT

d_call: TRBD1
clone_size: .
j_call: TRBJ2-7
v_call: TRBV2
cdr3_aa: CASGGRLGQGWEQYF
cdr3_nt: TGTGCCAGCGGAGGGCGATTAGGACAGGGCTGGGAGCAGTACTTC

d_call: .
clone_size: .
j_call: TRBJ1-6
v_call: TRBV9
cdr3_aa: CASSVDNYNSPLHF
cdr3_nt: TGTGCCAGCAGCGTAGACAATTATAATTCACCCCTCCACTTT

d_call: TRBD2
clone_size: few
j_call: TRBJ2-2
v_call: TRBV28
cdr3_aa: CASSLTGLAEFNTGELFF
cdr3_nt: TGTGCCAGCAGTTTAACAGGACTAGCGGAGTTTAACACCGGGGAGCTGTTTTTT

d_call: TRBD2
clone_size: .
j_call: TRBJ2-1
v_call: TRBV5-4
cdr3_aa: CASSPGGSSYNEQFF
cdr3_nt: TGTGCCAGCAGCCCTGGCGGGAGCTCCTACAATGAGCAGTTCTTC

d_call: .
clone_size: once
j_call: TRBJ1-2
v_call: TRBV7-2
cdr3_aa: CASSLVVGAYGYTF
cdr3_nt: TGTGCCAGCAGCTTAGTAGTAGGAGCTTATGGCTACACCTTC

d_call: .
clone_size: .
j_call: TRBJ2-4
v_call: TRBV27
cdr3_aa: CASSLWTGAKNIQYF
cdr3_nt: TGTGCCAGCAGTTTATGGACTGGAGCCAAAAACATTCAGTACTTC

d_call: .
clone_size: few
j_call: TRBJ1-5
v_call: TRBV5-8
cdr3_aa: CASSLYGTSPAQHF
cdr3_nt: TGTGCCAGCAGCTTATACGGGACATCCCCAGCCCAGCATTTT

d_call: TRBD1
clone_size: .
j_call: TRBJ2-7
v_call: TRBV9
cdr3_aa: CASRAPDRGFPYEQYF
cdr3_nt: TGTGCCAGCAGAGCGCCTGACAGGGGGTTCCCCTACGAGCAGTACTTC

d_call: TRBD1
clone_size: .
j_call: TRBJ2-3
v_call: TRBV10-3
cdr3_aa: CAISESVTGTMDTQYF
cdr3_nt: TGTGCCATCAGTGAGTCCGTGACAGGGACGATGGATACGCAGTATTTT

d_call: TRBD2
clone_size: .
j_call: TRBJ2-5
v_call: TRBV11-3
cdr3_aa: CASSRSGRAQETQYF
cdr3_nt: TGTGCCAGCAGTCGGAGCGGGAGAGCCCAAGAGACCCAGTACTTC

d_call: .
clone_size: .
j_call: TRBJ1-2
v_call: TRBV6-5
cdr3_aa: CASSYSARRLGYGYTF
cdr3_nt: TGTGCCAGCAGTTACTCCGCCAGGCGTCTTGGCTATGGCTACACCTTC

d_call: TRBD2
clone_size: .
j_call: TRBJ2-1
v_call: TRBV11-2
cdr3_aa: CASSRSLAESYNEQFF
cdr3_nt: TGTGCCAGCAGCCGATCCCTAGCGGAGAGCTACAATGAGCAGTTCTTC

d_call: TRBD2
clone_size: .
j_call: TRBJ2-1
v_call: TRBV30
cdr3_aa: CAWSDEDYVTSSSGRQDNEQFF
cdr3_nt: TGTGCCTGGAGTGACGAGGACTACGTAACTTCTTCTAGCGGGAGGCAAGACAATGAGCAGTTCTTC

d_call: TRBD2
clone_size: .
j_call: TRBJ2-1
v_call: TRBV13
cdr3_aa: CASSPGGSGMYNEQFF
cdr3_nt: TGTGCCAGCAGCCCCGGGGGTAGCGGGATGTACAATGAGCAGTTCTTC

d_call: TRBD1
clone_size: .
j_call: TRBJ1-2
v_call: TRBV2
cdr3_aa: CASSEVRQGNGYTF
cdr3_nt: TGTGCCAGCAGTGAAGTCAGACAGGGAAATGGCTACACCTTC

d_call: TRBD1
clone_size: .
j_call: TRBJ2-7
v_call: TRBV9
cdr3_aa: CASSSGQRSWEQYF
cdr3_nt: TGTGCCAGCAGTTCGGGACAGAGGTCGTGGGAGCAGTACTTC

d_call: .
clone_size: .
j_call: TRBJ1-1
v_call: TRBV28
cdr3_aa: CASSLEGSEAFF
cdr3_nt: TGTGCCAGCAGTTTGGAGGGGAGTGAAGCTTTCTTT

d_call: .
clone_size: .
j_call: TRBJ2-7
v_call: TRBV14
cdr3_aa: CASSQLSSYEQYF
cdr3_nt: TGTGCCAGCAGCCAATTGAGCTCCTACGAGCAGTACTTC

d_call: TRBD1
clone_size: once
j_call: TRBJ1-1
v_call: TRBV11-3
cdr3_aa: CASSLGGQRALNTEAFF
cdr3_nt: TGTGCCAGCAGCTTAGGGGGACAGCGAGCCTTGAACACTGAAGCTTTCTTT

d_call: .
clone_size: .
j_call: TRBJ2-2
v_call: TRBV3-1/TRBV3-2
cdr3_aa: CASSRHHPGHAMNTGELFF
cdr3_nt: TGTGCCAGCAGTCGTCATCATCCAGGACACGCGATGAACACCGGGGAGCTGTTTTTT

d_call: .
clone_size: .
j_call: TRBJ2-5
v_call: TRBV12-5
cdr3_aa: CASGPGLRVHETQYF
cdr3_nt: TGTGCTAGTGGTCCCGGCCTTCGGGTGCATGAGACCCAGTACTTC

d_call: TRBD1
clone_size: .
j_call: TRBJ1-2
v_call: TRBV28
cdr3_aa: CASSLLRDRAPEDGYTF
cdr3_nt: TGTGCCAGCAGTCTCCTCCGGGACAGGGCCCCTGAGGATGGCTACACCTTC

d_call: .
clone_size: .
j_call: TRBJ1-1
v_call: TRBV28
cdr3_aa: CASRIGGTEAFF
cdr3_nt: TGTGCCAGCAGAATAGGCGGGACTGAAGCTTTCTTT

d_call: .
clone_size: .
j_call: TRBJ1-2
v_call: TRBV7-2
cdr3_aa: CASSTPLYGYTF
cdr3_nt: TGTGCCAGCAGCACACCTCTCTATGGCTACACCTTC

d_call: TRBD2
clone_size: .
j_call: TRBJ2-7
v_call: TRBV27
cdr3_aa: CASSGLAVRGSYEQYF
cdr3_nt: TGTGCCAGCAGTGGACTAGCGGTGCGAGGGTCCTACGAGCAGTACTTC